This T cell receptor beta chain was sequenced during a study of blood T cell repertoires in COVID-19. This clone was detected only once. Generated by immunoSEQ multiplex PCR, the TCRdb table keeps only in-frame clones and is missing some. Here the sample spans about 44,000 clones, around 90% being singletons. Trimming cost V 3 bases and J 3 bases, with 23 bases left between them. Germline V lookup: CDR1 SGHAT, CDR2 FQNNGV. The CDR3 consists of 18 residues. The receptor comes from a woman aged 80 or over in a cohort sampled during active or convalescent COVID-19. V and J are TRBV11-2 and TRBJ1-2, with D perhaps TRBD1 (5 bases). Source material: peripheral blood. The CDR3 DNA follows: TGTGCCAGCAGCTTGGGCCGGGACTCCCAAGGGTTGGACTATGGCTACACCTTC. Translation: CASSLGRDSQGLDYGYTF.